The source of this TCR beta chain is a study of cytomegalovirus exposure and HLA in healthy donors. Study-wide results and limits: It is likely that the observed cluster of highly shared sequence variants was a sequencing artifact. In most subjects, TCR beta sequences reportedly gave accurate predictions of HLA-A and HLA-B alleles. Later work found most CMV-associated TCR beta chains apparently HLA-restricted.

This CDR3 has 14 amino acids. Germline values: CDR1 SGHTS, CDR2 YDEGEE. V was cut by 0 bases and J by 6 bases, with 12 bases left in between. PCR was performed using 60 Vbeta and 13 Jbeta primers. This table comes from immunoSEQ multiplex PCR, and its TCRdb copy is limited to in-frame clones, with some not included. The sample holds roughly 150,000 clones, roughly 88% seen once. This clone appeared a few times. No antigen is known for it. Donors consisted of healthy bone marrow donors. This TCR derives from a boy between 2 and 10 years old in good health and CMV-seronegative. The J gene is TRBJ1-2, the V gene TRBV5-8; possible D gene TRBD1, 5 bases. The sequencing sample was made of PBMCs. The CDR3 loop reads CASSLGYGAHGYTF. CDR3 coding DNA: TGTGCCAGCAGCTTGGGTTATGGGGCCCATGGCTACACCTTC.